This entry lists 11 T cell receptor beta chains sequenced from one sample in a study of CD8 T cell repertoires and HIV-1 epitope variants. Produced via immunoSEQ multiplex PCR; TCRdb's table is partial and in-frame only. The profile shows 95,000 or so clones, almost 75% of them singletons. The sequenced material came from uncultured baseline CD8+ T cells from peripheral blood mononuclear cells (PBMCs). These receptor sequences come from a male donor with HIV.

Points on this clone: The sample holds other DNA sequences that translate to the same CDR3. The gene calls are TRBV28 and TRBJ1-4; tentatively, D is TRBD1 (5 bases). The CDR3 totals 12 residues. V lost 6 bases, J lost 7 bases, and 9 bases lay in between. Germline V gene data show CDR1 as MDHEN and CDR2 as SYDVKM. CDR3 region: CASRSQGEKLFF. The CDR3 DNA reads TGTGCCAGCAGATCCCAGGGTGAAAAACTGTTTTTT.

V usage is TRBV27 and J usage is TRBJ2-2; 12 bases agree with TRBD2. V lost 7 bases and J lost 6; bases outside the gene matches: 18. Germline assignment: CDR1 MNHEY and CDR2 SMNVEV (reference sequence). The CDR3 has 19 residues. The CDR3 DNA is TGTGCCAGCACTCTCTCAATAGGACTAGCGGGACTAAAATCCGGGGAGCTGTTTTTT. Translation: CASTLSIGLAGLKSGELFF.

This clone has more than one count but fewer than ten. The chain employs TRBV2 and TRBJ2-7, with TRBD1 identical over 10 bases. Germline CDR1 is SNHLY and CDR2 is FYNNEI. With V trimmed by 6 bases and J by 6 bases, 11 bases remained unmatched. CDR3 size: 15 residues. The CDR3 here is CASRASGTGAAEQYF. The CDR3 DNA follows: TGTGCCAGCAGGGCCTCCGGGACAGGGGCTGCCGAGCAGTACTTC.

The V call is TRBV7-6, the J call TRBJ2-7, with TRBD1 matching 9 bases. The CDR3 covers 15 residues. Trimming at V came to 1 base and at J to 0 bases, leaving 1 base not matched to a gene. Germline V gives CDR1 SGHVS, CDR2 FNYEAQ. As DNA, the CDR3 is TGTGCCAGCAGCTTAGAGACAGGGGGCTCCTACGAGCAGTACTTC. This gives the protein CASSLETGGSYEQYF.

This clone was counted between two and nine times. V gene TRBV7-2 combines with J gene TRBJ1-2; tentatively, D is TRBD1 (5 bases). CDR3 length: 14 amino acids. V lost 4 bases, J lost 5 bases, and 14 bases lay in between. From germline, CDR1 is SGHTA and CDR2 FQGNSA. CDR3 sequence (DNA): TGTGCCAGCAGCTCCTCATCAGGGTTTTATGGCTACACCTTC. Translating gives CASSSSSGFYGYTF. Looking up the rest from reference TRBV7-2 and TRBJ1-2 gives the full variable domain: GAGVSQSPSNKVTEKGKDVELRCDPISGHTALYWYRQSLGQGLEFLIYFQGNSAPDKSGLPSDRFSAERTGGSVSTLTIQRTQQEDSAVYLCASSSSSGFYGYTFGSGTRLTVV.

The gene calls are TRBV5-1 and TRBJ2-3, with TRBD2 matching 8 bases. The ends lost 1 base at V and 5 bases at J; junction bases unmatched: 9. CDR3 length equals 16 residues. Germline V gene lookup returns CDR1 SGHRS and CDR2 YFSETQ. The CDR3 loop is CASSLTRAGGRDTQYF. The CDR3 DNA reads TGCGCCAGCAGCTTGACTAGGGCGGGAGGCAGAGATACGCAGTATTTT. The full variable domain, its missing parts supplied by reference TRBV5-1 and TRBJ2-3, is KAGVTQTPRYLIKTRGQQVTLSCSPISGHRSVSWYQQTPGQGLQFLFEYFSETQRNKGNFPGRFSGRQFSNSRSEMNVSTLELGDSALYLCASSLTRAGGRDTQYFGPGTRLTVL.

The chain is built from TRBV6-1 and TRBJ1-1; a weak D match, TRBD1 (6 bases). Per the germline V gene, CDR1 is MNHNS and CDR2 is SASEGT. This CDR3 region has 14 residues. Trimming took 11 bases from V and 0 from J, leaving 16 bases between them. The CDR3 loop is CAGGEEGLNTEAFF. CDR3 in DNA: TGTGCCGGGGGCGAGGAAGGGCTGAACACTGAAGCTTTCTTT.

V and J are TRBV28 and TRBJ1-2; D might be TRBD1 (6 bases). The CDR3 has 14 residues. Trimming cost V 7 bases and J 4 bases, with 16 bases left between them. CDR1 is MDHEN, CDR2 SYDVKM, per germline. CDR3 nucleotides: TGTGCCAGCATTAAATATAGGGGGGGCTATGGCTACACCTTC. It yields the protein CASIKYRGGYGYTF.

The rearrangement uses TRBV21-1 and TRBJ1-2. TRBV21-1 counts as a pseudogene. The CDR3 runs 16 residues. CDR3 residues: CASSRRARRAIRGYTF. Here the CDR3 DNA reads TGTGCCAGCAGCAGGCGGGCCCGACGTGCTATACGCGGCTACACCTTC.

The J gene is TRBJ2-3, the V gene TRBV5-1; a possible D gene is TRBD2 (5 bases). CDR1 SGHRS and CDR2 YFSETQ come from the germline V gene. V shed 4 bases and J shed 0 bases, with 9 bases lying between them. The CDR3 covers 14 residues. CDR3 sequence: CASSRGSSTDTQYF. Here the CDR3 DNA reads TGCGCCAGCAGCCGCGGGTCCAGCACAGATACGCAGTATTTT. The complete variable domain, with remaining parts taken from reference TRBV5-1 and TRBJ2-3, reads KAGVTQTPRYLIKTRGQQVTLSCSPISGHRSVSWYQQTPGQGLQFLFEYFSETQRNKGNFPGRFSGRQFSNSRSEMNVSTLELGDSALYLCASSRGSSTDTQYFGPGTRLTVL.

CDR3 bases: TGTGCCTGGAGTAAGGGGTTTCTCGAAGAGACCCAGTACTTC. Its translation: CAWSKGFLEETQYF. The chain links TRBV30 to TRBJ2-5; tentative D call: TRBD1 (5 bases). With 2 bases removed from V and 3 bases from J, the gap between germline ends came to 13 bases. Germline V gene data show CDR1 as GTSNPN and CDR2 as SVGIG (reference sequence). The CDR3 runs to 14 residues.